The 9 T cell receptor beta chains below all came from one sample that was sequenced in a study of identical twins. TCRdb itself ran the 5' RACE reads through MiXCR, one entry per CDR3 protein. Among 570,000 or so distinct CDR3 sequences listed, just under 10% were seen once. The sample also formed part of further work on yellow fever vaccine responses in identical twins.

Sequenced sample: PBMCs. The receptors derive from a woman aged 18-29 years in good health.

V usage is TRBV2 and J usage is TRBJ1-6; D is unresolved. Germline V CDR1 and CDR2: SNHLY, FYNNEI. Between the trimmed V and J ends, which lost 6 bases and 7 bases, there was a span of 10 bases. The CDR3 covers 13 residues. The CDR3 DNA reads as TGTGCCAGCAGGGACTCCGAAAATTCACCCCTCCACTTT. This encodes CASRDSENSPLHF. Supplemented by reference TRBV2 and TRBJ1-6, the full variable domain reads EPEVTQTPSHQVTQMGQEVILRCVPISNHLYFYWYRQILGQKVEFLVSFYNNEISEKSEIFDDQFSVERPDGSNFTLKIRSTKLEDSAMYFCASRDSENSPLHFGNGTRLTVT.

The chain links TRBV4-3 to TRBJ2-7; D unresolved. The CDR3 length is 17 residues. The germline CDR1 and CDR2 sequences are LGHNA and YSLEER. The V end was cut by 0 bases, the J end by 5 bases, with 20 bases between. The CDR3 DNA reads TGCGCCAGCAGCCAAGATCGTTTTTGGTTAGTGTTAGACGAGCAGTACTTC. It encodes CASSQDRFWLVLDEQYF.

In this sample, this clonotype turned up many times. The chain carries TRBV15 and TRBJ2-3, with D perhaps matching TRBD1 (5 bases). V shed 2 bases and J shed 2 bases, with 14 bases lying between them. The CDR3 is made up of 16 amino acids. Germline loops: CDR1 LNHNV, CDR2 YYDKDF (reference sequence). CDR3 nucleotides: TGTGCCACCAGCAGACACCTAAGACAGTACACAGATACGCAGTATTTT. Translating it yields CATSRHLRQYTDTQYF.

The CDR3 sequence is CASSTGTSGRAGTDTQYF. The CDR3 DNA reads TGTGCCAGCAGTACCGGGACTAGCGGGAGGGCCGGCACAGATACGCAGTATTTT. The rearrangement joins TRBV25-1 to TRBJ2-3; 16 bases are shared with TRBD2. Germline V lookup: CDR1 MGHDK, CDR2 SYGVNS. Trimming cost V 5 bases and J 1 base; bases outside gene matches: 6. This CDR3 region has 18 residues.

There are many counts of this clonotype. The V call is TRBV24-1, the J call TRBJ2-3, with a tentative D call TRBD2 (6 bases). CDR1 is KGHDR and CDR2 is SFDVKD in the germline V gene. The V end was cut by 3 bases, the J end by 6 bases, with 15 bases between. The CDR3 has 15 amino acids. The CDR3 nucleotides are TGTGCCACCAGTGATGGGCGGGGAGTATCGGATACGCAGTATTTT. Its translation: CATSDGRGVSDTQYF.

This clonotype was found a few times. V and J are TRBV6-2 or TRBV6-3 and TRBJ1-1; 7 bases are shared with TRBD1. The CDR3 totals 14 residues. The trim removed 6 bases at V and 0 bases at J, leaving 4 bases unmatched. The germline gives CDR1 MNHEY, CDR2 SVGEGT. The CDR3 region is CASRSGQVNTEAFF. The DNA for the CDR3 is TGTGCCAGCAGGAGTGGACAGGTGAACACTGAAGCTTTCTTT.

This clonotype was seen at least ten times. J is TRBJ1-3 and V is TRBV7-2; no reliable D call. The CDR3 runs 16 residues. The germline CDR1 and CDR2 sequences are SGHTA and FQGNSA. The V gene lost 2 bases and the J gene lost 6 bases, with 17 bases spanning the gap. As DNA, the CDR3 is TGTGCCAGCAGCTTACCGTTACGACTCAAGGAAAACACCATATATTTT. Translated: CASSLPLRLKENTIYF. Full variable domain (rest looked up from reference TRBV7-2 and TRBJ1-3): GAGVSQSPSNKVTEKGKDVELRCDPISGHTALYWYRQSLGQGLEFLIYFQGNSAPDKSGLPSDRFSAERTGGSVSTLTIQRTQQEDSAVYLCASSLPLRLKENTIYFGEGSWLTVV.

This clonotype turned up a few times. The chain carries TRBV7-2 and TRBJ2-2, with TRBD2 as a possible D gene (6 bases). Trimming took 6 bases from V and 1 from J, leaving 12 bases between them. Germline V gene sequence: CDR1 SGHTA, CDR2 FQGNSA. The CDR3 is 15 residues long. The CDR3 is CASSSSGRNTGELFF. The CDR3 DNA follows: TGTGCCAGCAGTTCGAGCGGGCGGAACACCGGGGAGCTGTTTTTT.

The gene calls are TRBV7-2 and TRBJ1-6; possibly TRBD1 for D (6 bases). CDR3 length equals 15 residues. The ends were cut back, 5 bases at V and 7 bases at J, with 15 bases in the middle. Per the germline V gene, CDR1 is SGHTA and CDR2 is FQGNSA. This CDR3 reads CASSPEGQRNSPLHF. The CDR3 region has the DNA TGTGCCAGCAGCCCCGAGGGACAACGGAATTCACCCCTCCACTTT.